This is a list of T cell receptor beta chains from one sample in a study of blood T cells in healthy people across ages. In TCRdb, the 5' RACE reads were re-called with MiXCR into one record per CDR3 protein. Seen here are roughly 800,000 distinct CDR3 sequences, 58% observed once, and the top ten hold 20% to 25%. Sequencing input: blood. These receptors all stem from a man between 25 and 39 years old in good health. The CDR3 runs from the conserved cysteine through the conserved F or W.

TRBV10-3 CAINQAGTGNEQFF
TRBV5-1 CASSLGAGEYNEQFF
TRBV20-1 CSANAGNQETQYF
TRBV9 CASSPRGLSTGPEQYF
TRBV12-3/TRBV12-4 CASSLGQNFYGYTF
TRBV7-2 CAIEESGGITQYF
TRBV25-1 CASSERIGGRAGEQFF
TRBV20-1 CSALAGDTDTQYF
TRBV27 CAGSLKHLSSYEQYF
TRBV20-1 CSADTGQGKQPQHF
TRBV29-1 CSVMMRARGGYTF
TRBV5-1 CASSLNWDEQFF
TRBV7-9 CASSSSQIKIGEKLFF
TRBV7-2 CASSSGAGGYNEQFF
TRBV7-2 CASRGGGQPQHF
TRBV20-1 CSAETGQFKNIQYF
TRBV3-1 CASSQSWGAGSTETRYF